One sample yielded the 19 T cell receptor beta chains listed below, sequenced in a study of T cell responses to AZD1222 COVID-19 vaccine. Profiled with immunoSEQ multiplex PCR; TCRdb holds only in-frame clones, not every one. This table holds more than 90,000 clones, more than 70% found once. This specimen consisted of peripheral blood, obtained on day 0 of AZD1222 vaccination. All receptors come from an adult in good health.

The rearrangement links TRBV28 to TRBJ2-2, with D possibly being TRBD2 (5 bases). V lost 6 bases and J lost 6, with 17 bases in between. This CDR3 comprises 15 residues. Germline V gene data show CDR1 as MDHEN and CDR2 as SYDVKM. The CDR3 nucleotides are TGTGCCAGCAGCCTTAGGGTCGGGGTGGCCGGGGAGCTGTTTTTT. It specifies CASSLRVGVAGELFF.

The V and J genes are TRBV28 and TRBJ2-1, with D possibly called TRBD1 or TRBD2 (9 bases each). The germline V and J ends were trimmed by 3 bases and 2 bases, with 26 bases remaining between them. Germline loops: CDR1 MDHEN, CDR2 SYDVKM. This CDR3 has 20 residues. The CDR3 region has the DNA TGTGCCAGCAGTTTTAGGGACAGGGTCCTCTTAGCGGGGGCCTACAATGAGCAGTTCTTC. It yields the protein CASSFRDRVLLAGAYNEQFF.

The chain employs TRBV6-6 and TRBJ1-5; D is perhaps TRBD1 (6 bases). The length of the CDR3 is 14 residues. V was trimmed by 2 bases and J by 7 bases, leaving 12 bases between them. Germline V gene lookup returns CDR1 MNHNY and CDR2 SVGAGI (reference sequence). In DNA form, the CDR3 reads TGTGCCAGCAGTTACGGGGGGGCTCGCCAGCCCCAGCATTTT. Translating it yields CASSYGGARQPQHF.

J is TRBJ2-5 and V is TRBV6-2 or TRBV6-3, with 8 bases aligning to TRBD2. The V gene's germline CDR1 is MNHEY and CDR2 SVGEGT. V gave up 2 bases and J gave up 5 bases; unmatched junction bases: 7. The CDR3 runs 15 residues. Here the CDR3 reads CASSYRAGAEETQYF. As DNA, the CDR3 is TGTGCCAGCAGTTACCGAGCGGGAGCCGAGGAGACCCAGTACTTC.

This clone showed up many times. V is TRBV3-1 (or the pseudogene TRBV3-2) and J is TRBJ1-2; D gene ambiguous. This CDR3 has 13 residues. V was shortened by 6 bases and J by 7 bases, with 15 bases between the two germline ends. The germline CDR1 and CDR2 sequences are LGHDT and YNNKEL (reference sequence). CDR3 in amino acids: CASRPEQGFGYTF. CDR3 DNA sequence: TGTGCCAGCAGGCCGGAACAAGGATTTGGCTACACCTTC.

V gene TRBV9 combines with J gene TRBJ1-1; perhaps TRBD1 as D (5 bases). Trimming removed 0 bases at V and 1 base at J, with 7 bases between. Germline CDR1 reads SGDLS; CDR2 reads YYNGEE. The length of the CDR3 is 14 residues. CDR3 DNA: TGTGCCAGCAGCGTAGCGGGGGGGAACACTGAAGCTTTCTTT. Its translation is CASSVAGGNTEAFF. Together with reference TRBV9 and TRBJ1-1, the CDR3 gives the full variable domain: DSGVTQTPKHLITATGQRVTLRCSPRSGDLSVYWYQQSLDQGLQFLIQYYNGEERAKGNILERFSAQQFPDLHSELNLSSLELGDSALYFCASSVAGGNTEAFFGQGTRLTVV.

This clone was seen ten or more times. The chain recombines TRBV2 with TRBJ1-2; D uncertain. This CDR3 contains 11 residues. V lost 6 bases, J lost 8 bases, and 10 bases lay in between. Per the germline V gene, CDR1 is SNHLY and CDR2 is FYNNEI. The CDR3 spells CASRALGGYTF. DNA of the CDR3: TGTGCCAGCAGGGCCCTTGGGGGCTACACCTTC.

The chain is built from TRBV7-3 and TRBJ1-2; no definite D call. CDR1 SGHTA and CDR2 FQGTGA come from the germline V gene. Trimming shortened V by 5 bases and J by 6 bases, and 19 bases separated the two germline ends. The length of the CDR3 is 15 residues. In DNA, the CDR3 is TGTGCCAGCAGCCCTCGCGATAGCGCGAAGGATGGCTACACCTTC. Amino acid sequence: CASSPRDSAKDGYTF.

The V call is TRBV14, the J call TRBJ1-4; no definite D call. CDR3 length: 13 residues. Trimming pared 4 bases from V and 10 bases from J, leaving 13 bases between. Germline V lookup: CDR1 SGHDN, CDR2 FVKESK. The chain's CDR3 is CASSPTTAAKLFF. The CDR3 DNA reads as TGTGCCAGCAGCCCGACGACGGCGGCAAAACTGTTTTTT.

The rearrangement joins TRBV27 to TRBJ1-1; a possible D gene is TRBD1 (5 bases). Germline lookup yields CDR1 MNHEY and CDR2 SMNVEV (reference sequence). With 1 base removed from V and 7 bases from J, the gap between germline ends came to 10 bases. The CDR3 runs 13 residues. CDR3 loop: CASSLLSGGEAFF. CDR3 nucleotide sequence: TGTGCCAGCAGTTTATTGTCGGGGGGTGAAGCTTTCTTT.

This sequence joins TRBV10-3 and TRBJ2-3; 7 bases agree with TRBD2. Germline V gene sequence: CDR1 ENHRY, CDR2 SYGVKD. The V gene end was trimmed by 5 bases and the J gene end by 3 bases; junction bases not matched to a gene: 11. This CDR3 is built from 16 residues. The CDR3 DNA reads as TGTGCCATCAGTCCTTCTAGCGGCCGACGAACAGATACGCAGTATTTT. Its protein product is CAISPSSGRRTDTQYF.

The rearrangement uses TRBV7-2 and TRBJ2-2; D is unresolved. The ends were cut back, 1 base at V and 7 bases at J, with 7 bases in the middle. CDR1 SGHTA and CDR2 FQGNSA come from the germline V gene. This CDR3 spans 13 amino acids. The CDR3 region has the DNA TGTGCCAGCAGCTTAGTCAAGGTCGGGGAGCTGTTTTTT. It is translated as CASSLVKVGELFF.

This chain joins TRBV7-9 and TRBJ1-5; D remains unclear. Germline CDR1 SEHNR, CDR2 FQNEAQ (reference sequence). CDR3 length: 13 amino acids. With 5 bases removed from V and 5 bases from J, the gap between germline ends came to 10 bases. In DNA, the CDR3 is TGTGCCAGCAGCCCCGCAGGAGATCAGCCCCAGCATTTT. Translation: CASSPAGDQPQHF.

V usage is TRBV7-2 and J usage is TRBJ1-1; 12 nucleotides agree with TRBD1. Germline lookup yields CDR1 SGHTA and CDR2 FQGNSA. V was clipped by 4 bases and J by 10 bases; unmatched bases: 7. The CDR3 runs to 14 residues. CDR3 protein: CASSSQRDRGLAFF. In DNA form, the CDR3 reads TGTGCCAGCAGCTCTCAGAGGGACAGGGGGCTAGCTTTCTTT.

This chain joins TRBV30 and TRBJ2-7; no reliable D call. Trimming removed 1 base from V and 0 bases from J, with 10 bases in between. Germline V lookup: CDR1 GTSNPN, CDR2 SVGIG (reference sequence). The CDR3 runs 14 residues. DNA for the CDR3: TGTGCCTGGAGTGAGGCAAGGCTCTCCTACGAGCAGTACTTC. The encoded protein is CAWSEARLSYEQYF.

V is TRBV30 and J is TRBJ2-3; 10 bases align to TRBD1. The CDR3 length is 14 residues. Germline lookup yields CDR1 GTSNPN and CDR2 SVGIG (reference sequence). J gave up 2 bases and V 3 bases, and 2 bases lay outside the gene matches. The CDR3: CAWRGQGPTDTQYF. The DNA for the CDR3 is TGTGCCTGGAGGGGACAGGGGCCCACAGATACGCAGTATTTT.

V and J are TRBV5-1 and TRBJ2-1; 7 positions match TRBD1. Germline V gives CDR1 SGHRS, CDR2 YFSETQ. V trimming: 5 bases; J trimming: 3 bases; junction bases outside the gene matches: 5. The CDR3 has 14 amino acids. Written as DNA, the CDR3 is TGCGCCAGCAGTTCGGACAGGATCTACAATGAGCAGTTCTTC. Encoded protein: CASSSDRIYNEQFF. Full variable domain (missing parts from reference TRBV5-1 and TRBJ2-1): KAGVTQTPRYLIKTRGQQVTLSCSPISGHRSVSWYQQTPGQGLQFLFEYFSETQRNKGNFPGRFSGRQFSNSRSEMNVSTLELGDSALYLCASSSDRIYNEQFFGPGTRLTVL.

This chain connects TRBV5-1 to TRBJ2-5; no clear D. This CDR3 contains 11 residues. Germline-derived CDR1 and CDR2 are SGHRS and YFSETQ. The V end was cut by 4 bases, the J end by 3 bases, with 4 bases between. The CDR3 is CASSLKETQYF. CDR3 DNA: TGCGCCAGCAGCCTTAAAGAGACCCAGTACTTC.

The V and J genes are TRBV3-1 (or the pseudogene TRBV3-2) and TRBJ1-5; 10 bases fit TRBD1. The V gene's germline CDR1 is LGHDT and CDR2 YNNKEL (reference sequence). Trimming cost V 1 base and J 2 bases; bases outside gene matches: 11. This CDR3 is 19 amino acids long. CDR3 protein: CASSQGGTGVYFGNQPQHF. CDR3 sequence (DNA): TGTGCCAGCAGCCAAGGGGGGACAGGGGTATATTTTGGCAATCAGCCCCAGCATTTT.